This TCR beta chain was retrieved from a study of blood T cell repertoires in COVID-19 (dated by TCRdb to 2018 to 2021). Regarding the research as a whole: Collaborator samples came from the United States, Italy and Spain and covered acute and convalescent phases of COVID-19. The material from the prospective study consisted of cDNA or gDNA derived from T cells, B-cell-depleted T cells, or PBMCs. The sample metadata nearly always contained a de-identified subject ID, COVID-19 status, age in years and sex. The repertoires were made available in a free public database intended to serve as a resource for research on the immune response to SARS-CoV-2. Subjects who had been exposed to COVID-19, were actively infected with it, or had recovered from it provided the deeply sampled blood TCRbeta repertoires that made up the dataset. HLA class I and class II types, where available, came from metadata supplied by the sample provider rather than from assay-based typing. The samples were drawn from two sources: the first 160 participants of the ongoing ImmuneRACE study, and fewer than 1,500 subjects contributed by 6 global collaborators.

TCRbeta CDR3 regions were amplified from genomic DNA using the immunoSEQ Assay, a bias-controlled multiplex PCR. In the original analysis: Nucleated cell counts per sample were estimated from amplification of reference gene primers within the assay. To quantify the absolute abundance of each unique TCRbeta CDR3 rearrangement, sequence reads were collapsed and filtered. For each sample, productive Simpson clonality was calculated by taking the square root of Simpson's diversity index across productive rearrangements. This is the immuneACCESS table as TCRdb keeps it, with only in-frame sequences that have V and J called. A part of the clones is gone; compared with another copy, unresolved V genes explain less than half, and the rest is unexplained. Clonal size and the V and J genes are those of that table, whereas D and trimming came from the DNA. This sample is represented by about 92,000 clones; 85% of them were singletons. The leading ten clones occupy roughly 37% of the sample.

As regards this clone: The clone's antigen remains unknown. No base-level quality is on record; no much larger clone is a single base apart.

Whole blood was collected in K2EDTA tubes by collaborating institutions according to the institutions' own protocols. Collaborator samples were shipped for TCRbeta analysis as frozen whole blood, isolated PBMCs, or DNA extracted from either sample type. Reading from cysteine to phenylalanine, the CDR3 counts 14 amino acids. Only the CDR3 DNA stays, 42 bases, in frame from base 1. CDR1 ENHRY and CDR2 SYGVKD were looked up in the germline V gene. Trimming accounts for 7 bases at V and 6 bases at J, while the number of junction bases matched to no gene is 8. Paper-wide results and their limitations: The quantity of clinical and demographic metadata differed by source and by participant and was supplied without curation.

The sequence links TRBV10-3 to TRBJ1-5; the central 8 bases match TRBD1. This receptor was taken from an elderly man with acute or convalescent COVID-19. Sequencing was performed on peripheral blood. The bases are TGTGCCATCAAAGATCAGGGGGCCGGTCAGCCCCAGCATTTT. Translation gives CAIKDQGAGQPQHF.